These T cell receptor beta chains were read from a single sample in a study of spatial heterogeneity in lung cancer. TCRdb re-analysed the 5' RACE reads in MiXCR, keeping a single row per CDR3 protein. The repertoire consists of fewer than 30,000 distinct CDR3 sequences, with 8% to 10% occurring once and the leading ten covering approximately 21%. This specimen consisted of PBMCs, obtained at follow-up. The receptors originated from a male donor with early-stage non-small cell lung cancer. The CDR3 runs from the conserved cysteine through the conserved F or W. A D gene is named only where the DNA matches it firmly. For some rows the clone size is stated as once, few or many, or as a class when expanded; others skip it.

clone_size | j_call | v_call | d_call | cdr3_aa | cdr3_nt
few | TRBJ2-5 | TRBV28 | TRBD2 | CASMLAGGQETQYF | TGTGCCAGCATGCTAGCGGGGGGACAAGAGACCCAGTACTTC
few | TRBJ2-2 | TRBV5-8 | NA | CASSLFLSYQSPGELFF | TGTGCCAGCAGCTTGTTCCTCAGCTACCAATCACCCGGGGAGCTGTTTTTT
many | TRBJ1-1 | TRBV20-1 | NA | CSAIDSRRDTEAFF | TGCAGTGCAATTGACTCCCGAAGGGACACTGAAGCTTTCTTT
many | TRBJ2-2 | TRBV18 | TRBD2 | CASSPTSGGTSNTGELFF | TGTGCCAGCTCACCGACTAGCGGGGGCACTTCGAACACCGGGGAGCTGTTTTTT
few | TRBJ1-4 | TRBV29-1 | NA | CSAGRGIREGKLFF | TGCAGCGCAGGACGGGGTATCCGTGAGGGAAAACTGTTTTTT
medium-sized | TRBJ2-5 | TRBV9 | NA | CASSGGATQETQYF | TGTGCCAGCAGCGGGGGGGCAACCCAAGAGACCCAGTACTTC
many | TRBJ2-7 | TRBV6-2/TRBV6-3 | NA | CASSDSFYEQYF | TGTGCCAGCAGTGACAGCTTCTACGAGCAGTACTTC
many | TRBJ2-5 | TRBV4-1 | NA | CASSQRTGQETQYF | TGCGCCAGCAGCCAAAGGACGGGGCAAGAGACCCAGTACTTC
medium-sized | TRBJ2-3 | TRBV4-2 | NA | CASSQDLWQLTDTQYF | TGTGCCAGCAGCCAAGATCTCTGGCAGCTCACAGATACGCAGTATTTT
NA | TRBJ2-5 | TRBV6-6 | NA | CASSYRGEETQYF | TGTGCCAGCAGTTACAGGGGTGAAGAGACCCAGTACTTC
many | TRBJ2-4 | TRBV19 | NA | CASTRRGDIQYF | TGTGCCAGTACGAGGAGGGGGGACATTCAGTACTTC
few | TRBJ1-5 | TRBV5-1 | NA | CASSWSGDSNQPQHF | TGCGCCAGCAGCTGGTCGGGGGATAGCAATCAGCCCCAGCATTTT
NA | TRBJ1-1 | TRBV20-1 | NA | CSAPTSLMNTEAFF | TGCAGTGCGCCGACATCCTTGATGAACACTGAAGCTTTCTTT
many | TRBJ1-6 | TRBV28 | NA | CASSSISIRQGLHF | TGTGCCAGCAGTTCAATAAGTATTCGGCAGGGCCTTCACTTT
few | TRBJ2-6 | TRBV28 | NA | CASSSTQGSGANVLTF | TGTGCCAGCAGCTCCACACAGGGATCTGGGGCCAACGTCCTGACTTTC
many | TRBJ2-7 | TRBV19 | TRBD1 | CASSIGRGLYEQYF | TGTGCCAGTAGTATCGGCAGGGGGCTATACGAGCAGTACTTC